This is a list of T cell receptor beta chains from one sample in a study of blood T cell repertoires in COVID-19. Assay: immunoSEQ multiplex PCR; the TCRdb copy retains only in-frame clones and omits some. Among roughly 150,000 clones listed, around 87% were seen once. The sequenced material came from peripheral blood. The receptors stem from a woman aged 60-75 years with active COVID-19. CDR3s include the opening cysteine and the closing phenylalanine or tryptophan. The D gene is left open where the match is weak. A clone size is listed for some rows: how often the clone was seen (once, few, many), or a class if it is expanded.

V,J,D,size,CDR3,DNA
TRBV5-1,TRBJ2-5,TRBD2,NA,CASSFSSGRGHETQYF,TGCGCCAGCAGCTTCTCTAGCGGGAGGGGACACGAGACCCAGTACTTC
TRBV28,TRBJ2-4,NA,NA,CASTPTRGVAKNIQYF,TGTGCCAGCACCCCCACCCGGGGAGTAGCCAAAAACATTCAGTACTTC
TRBV11-2,TRBJ1-6,TRBD1,NA,CASSFGQVDNSPLHF,TGTGCCAGCAGCTTCGGACAGGTAGATAATTCACCCCTCCACTTT
TRBV15,TRBJ1-4,NA,NA,CATSSDRAGRSSTNEKLFF,TGTGCCACCAGCTCCGATCGGGCGGGGAGGAGTTCCACTAATGAAAAACTGTTTTTT
TRBV19,TRBJ1-1,TRBD1,NA,CASSKGASNTEAFF,TGTGCCAGTAGTAAGGGGGCTTCGAACACTGAAGCTTTCTTT
TRBV5-1,TRBJ2-7,TRBD1,NA,CASGPGQALYEQYF,TGCGCCAGCGGGCCGGGACAGGCCCTCTACGAGCAGTACTTC
TRBV7-9,TRBJ1-1,NA,NA,CASSSRTGMNTEAFF,TGTGCCAGCAGCTCGCGGACGGGGATGAACACTGAAGCTTTCTTT
TRBV3-1/TRBV3-2,TRBJ1-2,NA,NA,CASSQERTGDYGYTF,TGTGCCAGCAGCCAAGAGAGAACAGGTGACTATGGCTACACCTTC
TRBV3-1/TRBV3-2,TRBJ2-7,TRBD2,once,CASSQARFHRDYDPGEQYF,TGTGCCAGCAGCCAAGCACGGTTCCACCGGGACTACGATCCCGGCGAGCAGTACTTC
TRBV4-1,TRBJ2-5,NA,NA,CASSQVLARETQYF,TGCGCCAGCAGCCAAGTCTTAGCACGGGAGACCCAGTACTTC
TRBV27,TRBJ2-6,TRBD1,NA,CASSSHRGAGANVLTF,TGTGCCAGCAGTTCCCACAGGGGAGCTGGGGCCAACGTCCTGACTTTC
TRBV5-1,TRBJ2-2,TRBD1,NA,CASSLQGADTGELFF,TGCGCCAGCAGCCTACAGGGGGCAGACACCGGGGAGCTGTTTTTT
TRBV21-1,TRBJ2-7,NA,NA,CASSNGQGSHEQYF,TGTGCCAGCAGCAATGGCCAGGGATCCCACGAGCAGTACTTC
TRBV7-9,TRBJ1-1,TRBD1,NA,CASSPTGTGKNTEAFF,TGTGCCAGCAGCCCTACCGGGACAGGGAAGAACACTGAAGCTTTCTTT
TRBV2,TRBJ2-6,NA,NA,CASSEQAGANVLTF,TGTGCCAGCAGTGAACAGGCTGGGGCCAACGTCCTGACTTTC
TRBV11-1,TRBJ2-3,NA,NA,CASSTQRVTDTQYF,TGTGCCAGCTCCACCCAGCGGGTGACAGATACGCAGTATTTT
TRBV6-2/TRBV6-3,TRBJ2-6,NA,NA,CASSPTAALGANVLTF,TGTGCCAGCAGTCCCACAGCCGCTCTCGGGGCCAACGTCCTGACTTTC
TRBV4-1,TRBJ1-1,NA,NA,CASSQKPYSYTEAFF,TGCGCCAGCAGCCAAAAGCCTTACAGTTACACTGAAGCTTTCTTT
TRBV28,TRBJ2-1,NA,NA,CASSFGGEGDNEQFF,TGTGCCAGCAGTTTCGGAGGGGAAGGTGACAATGAGCAGTTCTTC
TRBV27,TRBJ2-2,NA,NA,CASSLLGAAGPPNTGELFF,TGTGCCAGCAGTTTATTGGGGGCGGCAGGGCCACCAAACACCGGGGAGCTGTTTTTT
TRBV28,TRBJ1-1,NA,NA,CASRISGDTEAFF,TGTGCCAGCAGAATATCAGGGGACACTGAAGCTTTCTTT
TRBV29-1,TRBJ2-6,NA,once,CSVTGFGSSGANVLTF,TGCAGCGTGACAGGGTTCGGGAGCTCTGGGGCCAACGTCCTGACTTTC
TRBV28,TRBJ1-1,TRBD1,NA,CASSLMTGSEAFF,TGTGCCAGCAGTTTAATGACAGGGTCTGAAGCTTTCTTT
TRBV6-5,TRBJ2-7,TRBD1,NA,CASSYSPGQGYEQYF,TGTGCCAGCAGTTACTCCCCGGGACAGGGATACGAGCAGTACTTC
TRBV10-3,TRBJ2-7,TRBD2,once,CAISESKLAGETDSYEQYF,TGTGCCATCAGTGAGTCGAAGCTAGCGGGAGAGACCGACTCCTACGAGCAGTACTTC
TRBV6-2/TRBV6-3,TRBJ2-7,NA,once,CASSPWRERPYEQYF,TGTGCCAGCAGTCCATGGCGGGAACGCCCCTACGAGCAGTACTTC
TRBV9,TRBJ1-2,NA,NA,CASSAGSDGRYGYTF,TGTGCCAGCAGCGCGGGATCGGACGGTCGATATGGCTACACCTTC
TRBV15,TRBJ1-3,NA,NA,CATSPRGSSGNTIYF,TGTGCCACCAGCCCCAGGGGTAGTTCCGGAAACACCATATATTTT
TRBV7-9,TRBJ1-6,NA,NA,CASSLDGLKNSPLHF,TGTGCCAGCAGCTTAGACGGACTGAAAAATTCACCCCTCCACTTT
TRBV2,TRBJ2-4,NA,NA,CASSDGPSGENIQYF,TGTGCCAGCAGTGATGGTCCGTCCGGGGAAAACATTCAGTACTTC
TRBV10-3,TRBJ2-7,TRBD1,NA,CAISLNRGFSYEQYF,TGTGCCATCAGTCTGAACAGGGGCTTCTCCTACGAGCAGTACTTC